These 17 T cell receptor beta chains were all obtained from the same sample, sequenced in a study of CD8 T cells in Susac syndrome. With random hexamers, 0.5 to 1 ug RNA was reverse transcribed. Each CDR3 protein is one row after TCRdb ran MiXCR on the immunoSEQ multiplex PCR reads. The table has fewer than 150,000 distinct CDR3 sequences, over 85% seen once. Specimen: CD8+ T cells from PBMCs. These receptors were obtained from a human donor in good health.

The rearrangement uses TRBV7-9 and TRBJ2-3, with 8 bases lining up with TRBD1. This CDR3 spans 15 amino acids. The trim removed 6 bases at V and 1 base at J, leaving 6 bases unmatched. The V gene's germline CDR1 is SEHNR and CDR2 FQNEAQ (reference sequence). The CDR3 DNA is TGTGCCAGCAGTTTCGCAGGGGGCCGCACAGATACGCAGTATTTT. Translated: CASSFAGGRTDTQYF.

This sequence joins TRBV3-1 and TRBJ2-7, with 7 positions matching TRBD2. Germline CDR1 is LGHDT and CDR2 is YNNKEL (reference sequence). This CDR3 region has 15 residues. Trimming removed 0 bases from V and 7 bases from J; junction bases left unmatched: 9. CDR3 sequence reads: CASSQDLAGDGEQYF. DNA for the CDR3: TGTGCCAGCAGCCAAGATCTGGCGGGAGATGGTGAGCAGTACTTC.

The chain carries TRBV18 and TRBJ2-3; the D gene is possibly TRBD2 (6 bases). CDR3 size: 15 residues. Trimming pared 2 bases from V and 2 bases from J, leaving 11 bases between. CDR1 and CDR2 from the germline V gene are KGHSH and LQKENI. The CDR3 sequence: CASSPGRITTDTQYF. The CDR3 DNA follows: TGTGCCAGCTCACCAGGGAGGATTACCACAGATACGCAGTATTTT.

The chain employs TRBV30 and TRBJ1-1; 9 nucleotides line up with TRBD1. The CDR3 loop spans 15 amino acids. Germline V CDR1 and CDR2: GTSNPN, SVGIG (reference sequence). The trim removed 6 bases at V and 7 bases at J, leaving 15 bases unmatched. CDR3 nucleotides: TGTGCCTGCGGACAGGGGAAGGGAAAACGGGGTGAAGCTTTCTTT. This codes for CACGQGKGKRGEAFF. Looking up the rest from reference TRBV30 and TRBJ1-1 gives the full variable domain: SQTIHQWPATLVQPVGSPLSLECTVEGTSNPNLYWYRQAAGRGLQLLFYSVGIGQISSEVPQNLSASRPQDRQFILSSKKLLLSDSGFYLCACGQGKGKRGEAFFGQGTRLTVV.

This chain links TRBV12-3 or TRBV12-4 with TRBJ2-5; unclear D gene. V was shortened by 5 bases and J by 5 bases, with 12 bases between the two germline ends. There are 13 residues in the CDR3. CDR3 nucleotides: TGTGCCAGCAGTGGGAACCCGTGGGAGACCCAGTACTTC. It translates to CASSGNPWETQYF.

The chain employs TRBV27 and TRBJ2-1, with unresolved D. With 2 bases removed from V and 5 bases from J, the gap between germline ends came to 13 bases. The CDR3 loop spans 15 amino acids. In germline, CDR1 is MNHEY, CDR2 SMNVEV (reference sequence). The CDR3 reads CASSLIIGIHNEQFF. The DNA of the CDR3 is TGTGCCAGCAGTTTAATTATCGGTATCCACAATGAGCAGTTCTTC.

The V gene is TRBV9, the J gene TRBJ2-1; a possible D gene is TRBD2 (6 bases). CDR3 length equals 13 residues. V was cut by 9 bases and J by 6 bases, with 16 bases left in between. CDR1 and CDR2 from the germline V gene are SGDLS and YYNGEE. The CDR3 DNA follows: TGTGCCACCAGTGGAGGGCCCGGCAATGAGCAGTTCTTC. Translation: CATSGGPGNEQFF.

The chain is built from TRBV27 and TRBJ2-1; D may correspond to TRBD1 or TRBD2 (5 bases each). The CDR3 runs to 16 residues. V gave up 3 bases and J gave up 2 bases, with 14 bases separating them. In germline, CDR1 is MNHEY, CDR2 SMNVEV (reference sequence). This chain's CDR3 is CASSFGTDSPYNEQFF. The CDR3 bases are TGTGCCAGCAGTTTTGGGACGGACTCCCCCTACAATGAGCAGTTCTTC.

The chain links TRBV5-4 to TRBJ2-1, with 12 bases aligning to TRBD2. The CDR3 has 18 residues. Germline V gene data show CDR1 as SGHNT and CDR2 as YYREEE (reference sequence). V was clipped by 5 bases and J by 4 bases; unmatched bases: 13. The CDR3 region has the DNA TGTGCCAGCAGTCCGGAGGGGGCTAGCGGGAGGGTATACAATGAGCAGTTCTTC. The encoded protein is CASSPEGASGRVYNEQFF.

This clonotype was observed a single time. CDR3 sequence: CASSALGVPDEQFF. CDR3 bases: TGTGCCAGCTCGGCCTTGGGAGTACCCGATGAGCAGTTCTTC. The chain links TRBV18 to TRBJ2-1; TRBD2 is a possible D gene (5 bases). Germline values: CDR1 KGHSH, CDR2 LQKENI. Trimming pared 6 bases from V and 8 bases from J, leaving 17 bases between. This CDR3 contains 14 residues.

The V gene is TRBV19, the J gene TRBJ2-1; 16 nucleotides agree with TRBD2. The CDR3 runs 14 residues. CDR1 is LNHDA, CDR2 SQIVND, per germline (reference sequence). J lost 9 bases, V lost 8 bases, and 4 bases had no gene match. In nucleotides, the CDR3 is TGTGCCAGTGGGGGACTAGCGGGAGGGCCTGAGCAGTTCTTC. Its translation: CASGGLAGGPEQFF.

The V and J genes are TRBV27 and TRBJ2-3, with D tentatively TRBD2 (6 bases). Germline CDR1 MNHEY, CDR2 SMNVEV (reference sequence). This CDR3 comprises 15 residues. The V end was cut by 6 bases, the J end by 3 bases, with 16 bases between. The DNA of the CDR3 is TGTGCCAGCAGCCTCGCCCAGGGAGGAACAGATACGCAGTATTTT. This translates into CASSLAQGGTDTQYF.

This sequence joins TRBV27 and TRBJ2-7; D gene uncertain. Per the germline V gene, CDR1 is MNHEY and CDR2 is SMNVEV (reference sequence). V dropped 0 bases and J dropped 3 bases, with 9 bases sitting between them. This CDR3 has 14 residues. CDR3 nucleotides: TGTGCCAGCAGTTTATCGGAACCCCACTACGAGCAGTACTTC. Amino acids: CASSLSEPHYEQYF.

This clonotype was seen just once. The V call is TRBV20-1, the J call TRBJ2-5; D is possibly TRBD2 (6 bases). CDR1 and CDR2 from the germline V gene are DFQATT and SNEGSKA (reference sequence). The CDR3 sequence is 16 residues long. The V gene lost 0 bases and the J gene lost 2 bases, with 16 bases spanning the gap. The CDR3 reads CSARDPIAETQETQYF. The CDR3 coding sequence is TGCAGTGCTAGAGATCCAATAGCGGAGACACAAGAGACCCAGTACTTC.

The rearrangement links TRBV23-1 to TRBJ1-5; D may be TRBD1 (5 bases). TRBV23-1 is placed among ORFs of uncertain function. Deletions cut 4 bases from V and 0 bases from J, with 19 bases between. CDR3 length equals 18 residues. CDR3 residues: CASSPPIWTPYSNQPQHF. The CDR3 nucleotides are TGCGCCAGCAGTCCCCCAATCTGGACACCATATAGCAATCAGCCCCAGCATTTT.

This clonotype was observed a single time. The rearrangement uses TRBV6-2 or TRBV6-3 and TRBJ2-1; 13 positions match TRBD2. Germline V CDR1 and CDR2: MNHEY, SVGEGT. This CDR3 is built from 13 residues. The V and J ends lost 6 bases and 8 bases, in that order; junction bases with no gene match: 1. The CDR3 DNA reads as TGTGCCAGCAGCGGACTAGCGGGAGATGAGCAGTTCTTC. This translates into CASSGLAGDEQFF.

The chain uses TRBV28 and TRBJ2-5; D not resolved. The CDR3 extends over 16 amino acids. Germline V gene data show CDR1 as MDHEN and CDR2 as SYDVKM. Trimming took off 2 bases at V and 1 base at J, with 14 bases between the two ends. In nucleotides, the CDR3 is TGTGCCAGCAGTTTAATTTCCCTGGGCGGCCAAGAGACCCAGTACTTC. Protein product: CASSLISLGGQETQYF.